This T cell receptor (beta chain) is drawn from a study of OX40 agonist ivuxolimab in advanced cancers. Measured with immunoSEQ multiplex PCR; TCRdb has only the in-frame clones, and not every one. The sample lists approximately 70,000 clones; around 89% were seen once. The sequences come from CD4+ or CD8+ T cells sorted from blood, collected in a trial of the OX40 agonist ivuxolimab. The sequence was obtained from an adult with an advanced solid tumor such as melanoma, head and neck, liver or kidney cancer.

This CDR3 is CASSQDRNSYNSPLHF. CDR3 DNA: TGCGCCAGCTCCCAGGACAGGAACTCCTATAATTCACCCCTCCACTTT. The chain carries TRBV23-1 and TRBJ1-6; 7 nucleotides align to TRBD1. TRBV23-1 is known as an ORF, though its function is uncertain. This CDR3 spans 16 amino acids. V was pared by 8 bases and J by 0 bases, with 7 bases of the junction left unmatched.